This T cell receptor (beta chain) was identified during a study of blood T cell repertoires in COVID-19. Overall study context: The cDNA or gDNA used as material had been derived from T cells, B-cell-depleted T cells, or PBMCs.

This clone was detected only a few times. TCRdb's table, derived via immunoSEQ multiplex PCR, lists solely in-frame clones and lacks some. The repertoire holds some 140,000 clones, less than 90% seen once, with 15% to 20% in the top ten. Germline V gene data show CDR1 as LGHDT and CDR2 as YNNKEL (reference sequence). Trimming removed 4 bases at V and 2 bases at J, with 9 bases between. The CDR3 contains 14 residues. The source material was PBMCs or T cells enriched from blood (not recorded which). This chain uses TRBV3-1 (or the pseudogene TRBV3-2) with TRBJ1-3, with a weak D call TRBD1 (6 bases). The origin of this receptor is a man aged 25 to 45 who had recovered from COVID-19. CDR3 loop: CASSPQGTGNTIYF. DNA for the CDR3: TGTGCCAGCAGCCCCCAGGGGACTGGAAACACCATATATTTT.